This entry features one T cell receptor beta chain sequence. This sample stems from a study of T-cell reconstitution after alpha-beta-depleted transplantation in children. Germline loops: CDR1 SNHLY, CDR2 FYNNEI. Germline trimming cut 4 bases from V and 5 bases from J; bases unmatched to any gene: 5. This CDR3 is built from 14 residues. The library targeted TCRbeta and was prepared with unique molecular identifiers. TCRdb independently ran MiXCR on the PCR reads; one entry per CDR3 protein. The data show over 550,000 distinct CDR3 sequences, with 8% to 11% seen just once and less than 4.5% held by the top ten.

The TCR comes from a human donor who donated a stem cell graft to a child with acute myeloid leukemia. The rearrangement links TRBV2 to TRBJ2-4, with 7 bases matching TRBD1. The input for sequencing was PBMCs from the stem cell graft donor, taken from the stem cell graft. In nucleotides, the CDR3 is TGTGCCAGCAGTGTGTACCAGGGGGAAAACATTCAGTACTTC. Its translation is CASSVYQGENIQYF. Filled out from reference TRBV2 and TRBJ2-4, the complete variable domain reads EPEVTQTPSHQVTQMGQEVILRCVPISNHLYFYWYRQILGQKVEFLVSFYNNEISEKSEIFDDQFSVERPDGSNFTLKIRSTKLEDSAMYFCASSVYQGENIQYFGAGTRLSVL.